This record looks at one T cell receptor beta chain sequence and its context. What it binds is not known. This sample was included in a study of cytomegalovirus exposure and HLA in healthy donors. Whole-study results and caveats: A link between a missense DCLRE1C variant and TCR beta V- and J-gene trimming emerged from a later analysis.

PCR primers comprised 60 Vbeta and 13 Jbeta primers. This table comes from immunoSEQ multiplex PCR, and its TCRdb copy is limited to in-frame clones, with some not included. The repertoire has approximately 91,000 clones, over 65% of them found once; the top ten carry under 13%. CDR1 is KGHSY, CDR2 FQNENV, per germline. CDR3 length: 15 residues. V lost 6 bases and J 7 bases, leaving 19 bases between the germline ends. V gene TRBV16 combines with J gene TRBJ1-5; tentative D call: TRBD1 (6 bases). Sequencing was performed on PBMCs. The receptor comes from a human donor in good health. The CDR3 coding sequence is TGTGCCAGCAGACAGAAACAGGGAAGTTACCAGCCCCAGCATTTT. Protein product: CASRQKQGSYQPQHF. Looking up the rest from reference TRBV16 and TRBJ1-5 gives the full variable domain: GEEVAQTPKHLVRGEGQKAKLYCAPIKGHSYVFWYQQVLKNEFKFLISFQNENVFDETGMPKERFSAKCLPNSPCSLEIQATKLEDSAVYFCASRQKQGSYQPQHFGDGTRLSIL.